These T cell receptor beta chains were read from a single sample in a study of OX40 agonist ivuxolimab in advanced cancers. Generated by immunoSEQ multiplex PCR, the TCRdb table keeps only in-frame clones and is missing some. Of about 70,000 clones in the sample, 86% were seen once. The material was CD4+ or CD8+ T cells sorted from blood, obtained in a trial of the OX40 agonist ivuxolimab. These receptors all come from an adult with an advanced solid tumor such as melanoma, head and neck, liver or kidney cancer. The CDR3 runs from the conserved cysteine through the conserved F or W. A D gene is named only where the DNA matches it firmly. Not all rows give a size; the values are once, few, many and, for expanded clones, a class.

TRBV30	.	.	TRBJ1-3	CAWYNNGNTIYF	TGTGCCTGGTATAACAACGGAAACACCATATATTTT
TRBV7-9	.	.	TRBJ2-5	CASSFIGETQYF	TGTGCCAGCAGCTTTATTGGGGAGACCCAGTACTTC
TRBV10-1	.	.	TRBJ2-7	CASSEGLGPYEQYF	TGCGCCAGCAGTGAGGGTTTGGGCCCCTACGAGCAGTACTTC
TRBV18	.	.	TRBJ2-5	CASSPPRGQETQYF	TGTGCCAGCTCACCACCAAGGGGTCAAGAGACCCAGTACTTC
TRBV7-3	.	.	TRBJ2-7	CASSLIPGSLHEQYF	TGTGCCAGCAGCTTAATTCCGGGGTCGTTACACGAGCAGTACTTC
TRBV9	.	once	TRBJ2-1	CASSVVGDSYNEQFF	TGTGCCAGCAGCGTAGTAGGGGACTCCTACAATGAGCAGTTCTTC
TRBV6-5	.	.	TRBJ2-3	CASSYRATDTQYF	TGTGCCAGCAGTTACCGGGCCACAGATACGCAGTATTTT
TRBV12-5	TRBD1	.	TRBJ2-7	CASGYERTGFYEQYF	TGTGCTAGTGGTTACGAGCGGACAGGATTCTACGAGCAGTACTTC
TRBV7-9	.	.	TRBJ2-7	CASSLVSGLSYEQYF	TGTGCCAGCAGCTTGGTTAGCGGCCTCTCCTACGAGCAGTACTTC
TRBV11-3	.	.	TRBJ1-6	CASSYGRSNSPLHF	TGTGCCAGCAGCTATGGACGGAGCAATTCACCCCTCCACTTT
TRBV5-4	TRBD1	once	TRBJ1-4	CASSSSQGTVNEKLFF	TGTGCCAGCAGCTCCTCACAGGGGACCGTTAATGAAAAACTGTTTTTT